This TCR beta chain derives from a study of OX40 agonist ivuxolimab in advanced cancers. Looking at the study overall: Patients were given ivuxolimab, an antibody that agonizes OX40 (CD134). Enrollees could have had prior anti-PD-1, anti-PD-L1 or anti-CTLA-4 therapy, which around 43% had received.

The data were produced by immunoSEQ multiplex PCR, yet TCRdb's version contains in-frame clones alone and is incomplete. The sample lists tens of thousands of clones, roughly 88% occurring once. CDR3 size: 15 residues. CDR1 and CDR2 from the germline V gene are LNHNV and YYDKDF (reference sequence). Trimming stripped 0 bases from V and 4 bases from J, with 7 bases between. This specimen was CD4+ or CD8+ T cells sorted from blood, taken in a trial of the OX40 agonist ivuxolimab. This chain connects TRBV15 to TRBJ1-6, with D uncertain. The receptor's source is an adult with an advanced solid tumor such as melanoma, head and neck, liver or kidney cancer. CDR3 nucleotides: TGTGCCACCAGCAGAGACAGGATATATAATTCACCCCTCCACTTT. Its translation: CATSRDRIYNSPLHF.